This TCR beta chain was identified during a study of blood T cell repertoires in COVID-19 (dated by TCRdb to 2018 to 2020). In terms of the full investigation: Samples from collaborators originated in the United States, Italy and Spain and spanned both the acute and convalescent phases of COVID-19. The material from the prospective study consisted of cDNA or gDNA derived from T cells, B-cell-depleted T cells, or PBMCs. Deeply sampled blood TCRbeta repertoires from subjects exposed to, actively infected with, or recovered from COVID-19 were included in the dataset. The repertoires were released in a freely available public database intended as a resource for research on the immune response to SARS-CoV-2. Samples came from the ongoing ImmuneRACE study (first 160 participants) plus 1,254 subjects from 6 global collaborators. Sample metadata almost always included a de-identified subject ID, COVID-19 status, age in years and sex. HLA class I and class II types, where available, came from metadata supplied by the sample provider rather than from assay-based typing. On the study overall, not on this receptor specifically: The quantity of clinical and demographic metadata differed by source and by participant and was supplied without curation.

The collaborating institutions used their own protocols to collect whole blood in K2EDTA tubes. For TCRbeta analysis, collaborator samples were shipped as frozen whole blood, as isolated PBMCs, or as DNA extracted from either sample type. This clone was counted only a few times. This receptor's antigen is unknown. Base qualities are not at hand, and no much larger clone is one base apart. TCRbeta CDR3 regions were amplified from genomic DNA by means of the immunoSEQ Assay, a bias-controlled multiplex PCR. Per the authors' processing: The number of nucleated cells in each sample was estimated by amplification of reference gene primers within the assay. Sequence reads were collapsed and filtered to measure the absolute abundance of every unique TCRbeta CDR3 rearrangement. Productive Simpson clonality was computed per sample as the square root of Simpson's diversity index over productive rearrangements. TCRdb holds this immuneACCESS table with in-frame rearrangements only. Some clones are missing; in checked studies, unresolved V genes explain under half, and the rest has no known cause. That table furnishes V, J and clone size, whereas the DNA furnished D and trimming. The sample contains about 210,000 clones, about four fifths of them found a single time. About an eighth of the sample comes from the top ten.

The germline V and J ends show losses of 5 bases and 2 bases respectively, and no gene match explains 8 bases of the junction. Including the terminal cysteine and phenylalanine, the CDR3 comprises 15 residues. CDR3 DNA only is kept here, 45 bases in frame from base 1. The germline V gene encodes CDR1 GTSNPN and CDR2 SVGIG (reference sequence). Recombination connected TRBV30 to TRBJ2-1; 8 bases in the junction line up with TRBD1. The receptor was isolated from a woman aged 35 to 49 with acute or convalescent COVID-19. The specimen was peripheral blood. The nucleotide sequence reads as follows: TGTGCCTGGGGAGGTGGACAGGGCCCCTACAATGAGCAGTTCTTC. Its protein reads: CAWGGGQGPYNEQFF.